Given below is one T cell receptor beta chain in context. Its antigen is undetermined. Using immunoSEQ multiplex PCR, the repertoire was profiled, and TCRdb retains in-frame clones only, with some absent. The data contain some 70,000 clones, around four fifths of them singletons. Exclusion of a patient followed from autoimmune disease history or systemic immunosuppression. The source of the sample is a study of OX40 agonist ivuxolimab in advanced cancers. General study findings and limits: The CD4+ and CD8+ T cells in the blood had expanded clonally by week 6 at 0.1 to 3.0 mg/kg.

The source was CD4+ or CD8+ T cells sorted from blood, collected in a trial of the OX40 agonist ivuxolimab. The TCR sequence derives from an adult with an advanced solid tumor such as melanoma, head and neck, liver or kidney cancer.

The chain's CDR3 is CATSRRAPGRQETQYF. In nucleotides, the CDR3 is TGTGCCACCAGCAGGAGGGCGCCAGGAAGACAAGAGACCCAGTACTTC. The rearrangement uses TRBV15 and TRBJ2-5; TRBD2 is a possible D gene (5 bases). V lost 3 bases to trimming and J lost 2 bases, with 16 bases between them. CDR1 is LNHNV, CDR2 YYDKDF, per germline (reference sequence). There are 16 residues in the CDR3.